This T cell receptor (beta chain) was obtained from a study of shared clonotypes between healthy human individuals. Findings of the study overall: Generation probabilities were higher for clonotypes shared across all four sorted-subset donors than for unshared ones.

Some clones are missing from TCRdb's copy, which holds only in-frame ones; the method was immunoSEQ multiplex PCR. The table has about 730,000 clones, roughly two thirds seen once. V was clipped by 0 bases and J by 5 bases, with 11 bases between them. In germline, CDR1 is SGHRS, CDR2 YFSETQ. The CDR3 length is 14 residues. Turning to this clone: Its antigen is unidentified.

This TCR came from a woman aged 25 to 45 in good health. The source material was memory CD4+ T cells sorted from blood. Subset: CD45RA-negative fraction. This chain uses TRBV5-1 with TRBJ2-5; TRBD1 might be the D (6 bases). The DNA for the CDR3 is TGCGCCAGCAGCTTGGCTACAGGGTCGGAGACCCAGTACTTC. Amino acid sequence: CASSLATGSETQYF.